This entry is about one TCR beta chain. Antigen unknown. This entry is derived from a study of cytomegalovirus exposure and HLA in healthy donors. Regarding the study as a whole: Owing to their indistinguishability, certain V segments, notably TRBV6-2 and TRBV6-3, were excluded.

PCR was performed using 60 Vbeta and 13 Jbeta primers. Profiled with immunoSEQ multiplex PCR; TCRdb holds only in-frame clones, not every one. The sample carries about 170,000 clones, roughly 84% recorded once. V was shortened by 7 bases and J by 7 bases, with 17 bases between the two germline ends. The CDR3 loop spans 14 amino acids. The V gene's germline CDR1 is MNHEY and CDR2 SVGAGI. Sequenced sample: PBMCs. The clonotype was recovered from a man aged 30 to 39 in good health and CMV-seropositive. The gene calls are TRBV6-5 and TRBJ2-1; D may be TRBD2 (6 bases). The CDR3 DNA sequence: TGTGCCAGCATGGGCGGGATAACGGGGAATGAGCAGTTCTTC. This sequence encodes CASMGGITGNEQFF.